This TCR beta chain was identified in a study of memory B cells and T cells in multiple sclerosis listed by TCRdb under 2018. In the study overall: The study compared TCR beta repertoires of autoproliferating peripheral T cells with brain lesion-infiltrating T cells in multiple sclerosis patients. TCR sequencing involved a couple of multiple sclerosis patients from whom brain lesions at autopsy or brain-infiltrating cells from biopsy were available.

In the case of this clone: Its antigen is still unknown. No base quality information exists; no much larger clone differs at one position.

The research as a whole found: Clone-set sizes differed between compartments, which influenced counts of shared clonotypes and required normalization.

Using the immunoSEQ Platform, TCRbeta CDR3 regions were amplified from extracted genomic DNA. The immunoSEQ assay combined multiplex PCR with high-throughput sequencing and a vendor bioinformatics pipeline. In the paper's pipeline: Non-productive sequences and CDR3s under 4 amino acids long were removed, and the clonotype frequencies in each sample were recalculated. In immunoSEQ Analyzer 2.0, a clonotype counted as shared when the CDR3 amino acid, V gene and J gene sequences were identical. Repertoire overlap was normalized by dividing shared clonotype counts by the product of both clone-set sizes, scaled by 1000 into arbitrary units. TCRdb limited this immuneACCESS table to in-frame rearrangements with V and J called. A share of clones is missing; checked studies link under half to unresolved V genes, and the rest is unexplained. That table gives V, J and clone size, and the DNA gave D and trimming. The sample has about 14,000 clones on record, 69% of them singletons. The ten largest clones capture 2.3% of the sample.

PBMCs were isolated by Ficoll density gradient centrifugation and cryopreserved before use. At the junction V is shortened by 5 bases and J by 5 bases; bases outside the gene matches: 20. As encoded in the germline V gene (reference sequence), CDR1 is PRHDT while CDR2 is FYEKMQ. The CDR3 starts with the cysteine, ends with the phenylalanine, and has 18 residues. The kept DNA is CDR3 alone, 54 bases in frame from the first base. The sequenced material came from memory (CD45RO+) CD4+ T cells from blood. In light of the paper, this sample's cell subset or site label describes: CD45RO+ memory T cells sorted from peripheral blood. The receptor was isolated from a human donor with multiple sclerosis. This chain joins TRBV13 to TRBJ1-1, and 7 junctional nucleotides match TRBD1. The CDR3: CASSRSGWDGTVRTEAFF. The nucleotide sequence reads as follows: TGTGCCAGCAGCCGATCCGGATGGGATGGGACAGTGCGAACTGAAGCTTTCTTT.